Below, 17 T cell receptor beta chains from the same sample are listed, as sequenced in a study of cytomegalovirus exposure and HLA in healthy donors. 60 Vbeta and 13 Jbeta primers were used in PCR. TCRdb's copy holds only in-frame clones and misses some; the assay was immunoSEQ multiplex PCR. The profile covers approximately 110,000 clones, with 77% appearing a single time and roughly 4% taken by the ten largest. The sequencing sample was made of PBMCs. The receptors derive from a human donor in good health.

The chain uses TRBV6-1 and TRBJ2-2, with 11 bases fitting TRBD1. The length of the CDR3 is 14 residues. Trimming took 5 bases from V and 7 from J; bases not matched to a gene: 3. CDR1 and CDR2 (germline): MNHNS, SASEGT. DNA of the CDR3: TGTGCCAGCAGTAGGGACAGGGGGTTCGGGGAGCTGTTTTTT. Its translation is CASSRDRGFGELFF.

This chain connects TRBV6-6 to TRBJ1-2, with TRBD1 as a possible D gene (5 bases). Germline V gene lookup returns CDR1 MNHNY and CDR2 SVGAGI (reference sequence). The CDR3 covers 13 residues. Deletions cut 6 bases from V and 7 bases from J, with 15 bases between. The CDR3 bases are TGTGCCAGCAGGGCCAAGGGGTCGGCTGGCTACACCTTC. It codes for CASRAKGSAGYTF.

The genes are TRBV11-2 and TRBJ1-5, with 7 bases identical to TRBD1. The CDR3 runs to 15 residues. CDR1 is SGHAT, CDR2 FQNNGV, per germline. V lost 5 bases, J lost 2 bases, and 6 bases stayed unmatched. The CDR3 DNA reads as TGTGCCAGCAGCACCGAGGGGGCGGGCAATCAGCCCCAGCATTTT. Translating it yields CASSTEGAGNQPQHF.

The rearrangement joins TRBV4-2 to TRBJ2-1; 10 bases fit TRBD2. Trimming removed 0 bases from V and 8 bases from J; junction bases left unmatched: 7. The CDR3 spans 16 residues. CDR1 and CDR2 from the germline V gene are LGHNA and YNFKEQ. The CDR3 region is CASSQEAAGGRYEQFF. The CDR3 coding sequence is TGTGCCAGCAGCCAAGAGGCAGCGGGAGGGAGGTATGAGCAGTTCTTC.

A note on this clone: Other DNA sequences of this sample code for an identical CDR3. The chain links TRBV27 to TRBJ1-1; TRBD1 might be the D (6 bases). CDR1 is MNHEY, CDR2 SMNVEV, per germline (reference sequence). This CDR3 has 15 residues. The V end lost 2 bases, the J end lost 1 base, and 11 bases lay between the germline ends. In nucleotides, the CDR3 is TGTGCCAGCAGTTTAGGGAACAGGGCGAACACTGAAGCTTTCTTT. As protein: CASSLGNRANTEAFF.

The CDR3 coding sequence is TGTGCCAGCAGCAAAGGCCCAGGGTGGCGCACAGATACGCAGTATTTT. Translating it yields CASSKGPGWRTDTQYF. This rearrangement joins TRBV21-1 to TRBJ2-3; the table gives TRBD1 as D, unverified against the DNA. TRBV21-1 is marked as a pseudogene. The CDR3 has 16 residues.

The J gene is TRBJ2-3, the V gene TRBV7-9; D perhaps matches TRBD2 (6 bases). Trimming took 2 bases from V and 6 from J, leaving 21 bases between them. Per germline, CDR1 SEHNR and CDR2 FQNEAQ (reference sequence). The CDR3 has 17 residues. The CDR3 loop reads CASSLTKGGATLDTQYF. The CDR3 nucleotides read TGTGCCAGCAGCTTAACGAAAGGCGGGGCCACCCTTGATACGCAGTATTTT.

This chain joins TRBV19 and TRBJ1-2, with 9 bases aligning to TRBD1. The germline V gene encodes CDR1 LNHDA and CDR2 SQIVND (reference sequence). V lost 11 bases to trimming and J lost 6 bases; unmatched junction nucleotides: 10. This CDR3 spans 13 amino acids. The CDR3 loop is CAATQGAANGYTF. In nucleotides, the CDR3 is TGTGCCGCAACACAGGGGGCGGCTAATGGCTACACCTTC.

This clone showed up just a few times. The chain recombines TRBV4-2 with TRBJ2-2, with 12 bases lining up with TRBD2. This CDR3 spans 15 amino acids. Germline-derived CDR1 and CDR2 are LGHNA and YNFKEQ. Germline trimming cut 1 base from V and 6 bases from J; bases unmatched to any gene: 0. CDR3 in amino acids: CASSQGLAGAGELFF. The DNA of the CDR3 is TGTGCCAGCAGCCAAGGACTAGCGGGAGCCGGGGAGCTGTTTTTT.

This rearrangement joins TRBV5-5 to TRBJ2-1; perhaps TRBD2 as D (5 bases). V dropped 2 bases and J dropped 8 bases, with 11 bases sitting between them. The CDR3 is 13 residues long. The germline V gene encodes CDR1 SGHKS and CDR2 YYEKEE (reference sequence). For the CDR3, the DNA is TGTGCCAGCAGCTTCGAGGGCCCCGATGAGCAGTTCTTC. This encodes CASSFEGPDEQFF. The full variable domain, rest sourced from reference TRBV5-5 and TRBJ2-1, is DAGVTQSPTHLIKTRGQQVTLRCSPISGHKSVSWYQQVLGQGPQFIFQYYEKEERGRGNFPDRFSARQFPNYSSELNVNALLLGDSALYLCASSFEGPDEQFFGPGTRLTVL.

The chain couples TRBV29-1 to TRBJ2-7, with 15 positions matching TRBD2. CDR3 length: 17 amino acids. The J segment lost 0 bases and the V segment lost 5 bases, leaving 8 bases of the junction unmatched. Looked up from germline, CDR1 is SQVTM and CDR2 is ANQGSEA. The DNA for the CDR3 is TGCAGCGTTTCCGGGACTAGCGGGAGGATGCGCTCCTACGAGCAGTACTTC. Translation gives CSVSGTSGRMRSYEQYF.

The J gene is TRBJ1-1, the V gene TRBV19, with D hard to call. Germline V gives CDR1 LNHDA, CDR2 SQIVND (reference sequence). Trimming left V 10 bases short and J 4 bases short, with 16 bases between. The CDR3 has 13 amino acids. DNA of the CDR3: TGTGCCACTCTAGATGGTGGCGGCACTGAAGCTTTCTTT. As protein: CATLDGGGTEAFF.

The chain recombines TRBV6-6 with TRBJ1-3; the D gene is possibly TRBD1 (5 bases). The CDR3 is 13 amino acids. V was clipped by 2 bases and J by 7 bases, with 9 bases between them. Per germline, CDR1 MNHNY and CDR2 SVGAGI (reference sequence). The CDR3 sequence: CASSYLGGNTIYF. In DNA form, the CDR3 reads TGTGCCAGCAGTTACCTCGGGGGGAACACCATATATTTT.

This chain joins TRBV10-2 and TRBJ1-4; D is perhaps TRBD1 (5 bases). The V and J ends lost 4 bases and 5 bases respectively, with 17 bases between them. This CDR3 comprises 16 residues. CDR1 and CDR2 (germline): WSHSY, SAAADI. CDR3 bases: TGCGCCAGCAGTGGGGGGGGGAGATCGGAAAATGAAAAACTGTTTTTT. Its translation: CASSGGGRSENEKLFF.

The chain combines TRBV4-1 with TRBJ2-7, with 7 positions matching TRBD1. Germline assignment: CDR1 MGHRA and CDR2 YSYEKL. The junction had 15 bases not matched to a gene; V was cut back by 1 base and J by 3 bases. The CDR3 sequence is 18 residues long. The CDR3 protein is CASSQARTGWGSYYEQYF. Here the CDR3 DNA reads TGCGCCAGCAGCCAAGCTAGGACAGGCTGGGGCTCCTACTACGAGCAGTACTTC.

The chain combines TRBV7-7 with TRBJ2-2; TRBD2 matches at 9 bases. The CDR3 is made up of 16 amino acids. Per the germline V gene, CDR1 is SSHAT and CDR2 is FNYEAQ (reference sequence). V was pared by 3 bases and J by 2 bases, with 4 bases of the junction left unmatched. The chain's CDR3 is CASSLKAGGNTGELFF. CDR3 DNA sequence: TGTGCCAGCAGCTTGAAAGCGGGAGGCAACACCGGGGAGCTGTTTTTT. The complete variable domain, with remaining parts taken from reference TRBV7-7 and TRBJ2-2, reads GAGVSQSPRYKVTKRGQDVTLRCDPISSHATLYWYQQALGQGPEFLTYFNYEAQPDKSGLPSDRFSAERPEGSISTLTIQRTEQRDSAMYRCASSLKAGGNTGELFFGEGSRLTVL.

V and J are TRBV30 and TRBJ2-5; 14 nucleotides agree with TRBD2. The J call may be faulty, since TRBJ2-7 better matches the DNA end. This CDR3 has 16 amino acids. Germline V gene lookup returns CDR1 GTSNPN and CDR2 SVGIG (reference sequence). CDR3 sequence reads: CAWSSGLAGGAYEQYF. The CDR3 DNA sequence: TGTGCCTGGAGTTCCGGACTAGCGGGAGGAGCCTACGAGCAGTACTTC.